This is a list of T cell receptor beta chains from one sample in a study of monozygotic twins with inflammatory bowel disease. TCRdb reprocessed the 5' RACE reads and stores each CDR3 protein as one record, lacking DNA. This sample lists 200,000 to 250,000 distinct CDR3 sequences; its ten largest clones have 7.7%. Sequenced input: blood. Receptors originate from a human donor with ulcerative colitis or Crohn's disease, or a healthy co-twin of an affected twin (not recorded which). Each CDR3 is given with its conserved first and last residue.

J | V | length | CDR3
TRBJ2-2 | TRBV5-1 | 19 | CASSLASGGAFLGTGELFF
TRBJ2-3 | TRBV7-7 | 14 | CASSLELHTDTQYF
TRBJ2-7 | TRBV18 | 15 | CASSPETGAVYEQYF
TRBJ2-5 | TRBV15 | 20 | CATSRDPVGLAGRGGETQYF
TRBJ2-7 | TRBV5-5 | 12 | CASSLEVYEQYF
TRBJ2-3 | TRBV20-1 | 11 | CSAGLAAQQYF
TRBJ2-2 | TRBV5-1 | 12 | CASSLTPGELFF
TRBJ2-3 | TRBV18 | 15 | CASSVRDRSTDTQYF
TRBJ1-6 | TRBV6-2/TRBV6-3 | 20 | CASSYSAGTGMSSYNSPLHF
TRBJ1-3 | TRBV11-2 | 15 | CASSFLRSSGNTIYF
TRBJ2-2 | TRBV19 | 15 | CASSWTGPRTGELFF
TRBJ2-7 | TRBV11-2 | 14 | CASSSGLPPYEQYF
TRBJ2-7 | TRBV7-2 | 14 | CASSLARVDYEQYF
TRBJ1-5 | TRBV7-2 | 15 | CASSWTGFGNQPQHF
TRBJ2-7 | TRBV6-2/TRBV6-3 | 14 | CASSQWDGTYEQYF
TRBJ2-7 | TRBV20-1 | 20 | CSATGQAEAGGPRSLFVQYF
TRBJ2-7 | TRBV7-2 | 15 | CASSLWLGTDYEQYF
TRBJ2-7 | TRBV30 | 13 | CAWTLGTAGEQYF
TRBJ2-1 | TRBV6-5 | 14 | CASSFSTRGNEQFF
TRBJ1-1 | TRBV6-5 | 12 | CASSYGRTEAFF
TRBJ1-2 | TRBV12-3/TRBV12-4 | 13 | CASSFADFYGYTF
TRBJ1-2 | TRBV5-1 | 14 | CASSPQGKGYGYTF
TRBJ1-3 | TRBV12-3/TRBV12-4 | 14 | CASSLLGSGNTIYF
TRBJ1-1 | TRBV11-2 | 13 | CASSFPGSGTAFF
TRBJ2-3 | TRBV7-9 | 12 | CASSHGTDTQYF
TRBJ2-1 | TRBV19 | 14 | CASSIEDREDEQFF
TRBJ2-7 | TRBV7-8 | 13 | CASSFSGGGEQYF
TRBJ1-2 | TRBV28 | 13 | CAGRSGTDYGYTF
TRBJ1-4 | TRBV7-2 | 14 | CASSLAGAGEKLFF
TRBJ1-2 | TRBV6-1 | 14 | CASSPRQGIYGYTF
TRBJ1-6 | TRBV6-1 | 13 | CASRDTHNSPLHF
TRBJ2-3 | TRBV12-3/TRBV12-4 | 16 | CASSLTSGIRTDTQYF
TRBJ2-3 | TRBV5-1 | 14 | CASSLGGAKDTQYF
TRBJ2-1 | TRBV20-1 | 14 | CSATGGGSFNEQFF
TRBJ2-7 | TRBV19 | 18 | CASSVKGGRREIAYEQYF
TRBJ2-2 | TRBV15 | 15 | CATSSGTGEVGELFF
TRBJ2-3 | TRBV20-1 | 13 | CSAVAGSTDTQYF
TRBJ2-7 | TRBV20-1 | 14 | CSATEGLGMGEQYF
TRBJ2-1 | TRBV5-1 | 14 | CASSLDVNRGEQFF
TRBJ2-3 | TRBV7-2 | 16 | CASSRTPTVGTDTQYF
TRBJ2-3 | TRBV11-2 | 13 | CASRSDSTDTQYF
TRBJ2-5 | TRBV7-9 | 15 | CASSLSRELQETQYF
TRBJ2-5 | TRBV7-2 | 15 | CASSLGPGGKETQYF
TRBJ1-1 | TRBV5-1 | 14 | CASSQQGGNTEAFF
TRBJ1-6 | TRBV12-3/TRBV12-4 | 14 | CASWKGQGPSPLHF
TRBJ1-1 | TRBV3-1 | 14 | CASRRGGGDTEAFF
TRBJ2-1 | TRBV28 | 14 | CASRGQGAYNEQFF
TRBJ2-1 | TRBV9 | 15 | CASSQGASDTNEQFF
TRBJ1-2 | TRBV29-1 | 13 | CSGWNDRNYGYTF
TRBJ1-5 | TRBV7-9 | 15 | CASSLADTGDEAQHF
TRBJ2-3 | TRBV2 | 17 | CASSEVRGWPPTDTQYF
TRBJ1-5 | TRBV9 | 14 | CASSVGPSNQPQHF
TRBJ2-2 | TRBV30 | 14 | CAWKRKVNTGELFF
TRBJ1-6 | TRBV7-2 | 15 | CASSPTRGGNSPLHF
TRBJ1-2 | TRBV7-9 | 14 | CASSLATLTYGYTF
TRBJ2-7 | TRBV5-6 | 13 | CASSSRLAYEQYF